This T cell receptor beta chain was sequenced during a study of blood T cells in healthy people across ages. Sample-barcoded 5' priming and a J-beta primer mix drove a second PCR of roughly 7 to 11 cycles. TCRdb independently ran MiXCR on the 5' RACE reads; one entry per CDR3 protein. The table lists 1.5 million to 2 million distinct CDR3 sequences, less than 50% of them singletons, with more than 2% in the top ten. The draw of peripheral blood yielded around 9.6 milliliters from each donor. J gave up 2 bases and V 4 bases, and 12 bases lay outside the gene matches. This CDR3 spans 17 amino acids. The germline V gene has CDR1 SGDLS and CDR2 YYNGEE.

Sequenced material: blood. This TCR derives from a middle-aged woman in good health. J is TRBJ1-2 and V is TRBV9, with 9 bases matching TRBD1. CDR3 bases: TGTGCCAGCAGCATTGGACAGGGGAATGCGGTAAACTATGGCTACACCTTC. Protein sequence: CASSIGQGNAVNYGYTF.